Below are 9 T cell receptor beta chains sequenced from a single sample in a study of OX40 agonist ivuxolimab in advanced cancers. Profiling relied on immunoSEQ multiplex PCR, and the TCRdb table lists in-frame clones only, not all of them. The profile covers around 62,000 clones, with 90% to 95% appearing a single time and about 0.31% taken by the ten largest. This material consisted of CD4+ or CD8+ T cells sorted from blood, taken in a trial of the OX40 agonist ivuxolimab. These receptor sequences come from an adult with an advanced solid tumor such as melanoma, head and neck, liver or kidney cancer.

V and J are TRBV6-1 and TRBJ1-2; 7 bases agree with TRBD1. J gave up 5 bases and V 4 bases, and 4 bases lay outside the gene matches. CDR1 MNHNS and CDR2 SASEGT come from the germline V gene. This CDR3 has 13 residues. This CDR3 reads CASSGGTAYGYTF. The CDR3 DNA reads as TGTGCCAGCAGTGGAGGGACAGCTTATGGCTACACCTTC.

The chain couples TRBV28 to TRBJ2-4; D gene uncertain. Germline V gene sequence: CDR1 MDHEN, CDR2 SYDVKM. The germline V and J ends were trimmed by 5 bases and 6 bases, with 20 bases remaining between them. This CDR3 has 16 amino acids. CDR3 sequence reads: CASSKTFSAPGNIQYF. The CDR3 nucleotides read TGTGCCAGCAGTAAAACCTTCAGCGCGCCCGGAAACATTCAGTACTTC. The full variable domain, completed using reference TRBV28 and TRBJ2-4, is DVKVTQSSRYLVKRTGEKVFLECVQDMDHENMFWYRQDPGLGLRLIYFSYDVKMKEKGDIPEGYSVSREKKERFSLILESASTNQTSMYLCASSKTFSAPGNIQYFGAGTRLSVL.

This clone came up once. CDR3 bases: TGTGCCAGCAGTTACGGCGGGAGAGGGTATGGCTACACCTTC. It specifies CASSYGGRGYGYTF. The chain links TRBV6-5 to TRBJ1-2; D is unresolved. Germline V lookup: CDR1 MNHEY, CDR2 SVGAGI. The CDR3 totals 14 residues. The ends were cut back, 2 bases at V and 5 bases at J, with 12 bases in the middle.

The J gene is TRBJ1-5, the V gene TRBV6-5; 8 nucleotides line up with TRBD1. This CDR3 has 14 residues. V shed 5 bases and J 7 bases; nucleotides not matched to a gene: 7. The germline CDR1 and CDR2 sequences are MNHEY and SVGAGI. The CDR3 sequence: CASSALTGDQPQHF. As DNA, the CDR3 is TGTGCCAGCAGTGCCTTGACAGGGGACCAGCCCCAGCATTTT.

This clone was seen a handful of times. The chain recombines TRBV30 with TRBJ1-1, with unresolved D. The V gene's germline CDR1 is GTSNPN and CDR2 SVGIG (reference sequence). The CDR3 runs 15 residues. Trimming left V 0 bases short and J 5 bases short, with 16 bases between. The CDR3 DNA reads TGTGCCTGGAGTGTACTCGGCCAGTTCAAGACTGAAGCTTTCTTT. Translation: CAWSVLGQFKTEAFF.

The chain has TRBV5-1 and TRBJ2-6, with D perhaps matching TRBD1 or TRBD2 (6 bases each). Per the germline V gene, CDR1 is SGHRS and CDR2 is YFSETQ. V lost 0 bases and J 2 bases, leaving 18 bases between the germline ends. The CDR3 totals 19 residues. The CDR3 is CASSLVPGGAGTGANVLTF. The CDR3 nucleotides are TGCGCCAGCAGCTTGGTACCCGGGGGCGCGGGAACTGGGGCCAACGTCCTGACTTTC.

For this clone: Compared with germline, one end of the junction differs, possibly owing to a read error. The DNA of the CDR3 is TGTGCCAGCAGTTTTAGGGGGGAGACCCGGTACTTC. Translation gives CASSFRGETRYF. The rearrangement links TRBV27 to TRBJ2-5; D tentatively reads TRBD1 or TRBD2 (6 bases each). The CDR3 is 12 residues long. CDR1 and CDR2 (germline): MNHEY, SMNVEV (reference sequence).

This chain joins TRBV11-2 and TRBJ2-4; D possibly corresponds to TRBD1 (5 bases). The V gene lost 1 base and the J gene lost 9 bases, with 16 bases spanning the gap. The CDR3 loop spans 15 amino acids. Germline assignment: CDR1 SGHAT and CDR2 FQNNGV. The CDR3 reads CASSLGPGPGRIQYF. CDR3 nucleotide sequence: TGTGCCAGCAGCTTAGGGCCAGGGCCCGGACGCATTCAGTACTTC.

The V and J genes are TRBV29-1 and TRBJ1-4, with a weak D call TRBD1 (5 bases). V was cut by 5 bases and J by 8 bases, with 21 bases left in between. From germline, CDR1 is SQVTM and CDR2 ANQGSEA. This CDR3 region has 15 residues. For the CDR3, the DNA is TGCAGCGTTAGCCGGGCCAATACGCGGGGGGAAAAACTGTTTTTT. Residues: CSVSRANTRGEKLFF.